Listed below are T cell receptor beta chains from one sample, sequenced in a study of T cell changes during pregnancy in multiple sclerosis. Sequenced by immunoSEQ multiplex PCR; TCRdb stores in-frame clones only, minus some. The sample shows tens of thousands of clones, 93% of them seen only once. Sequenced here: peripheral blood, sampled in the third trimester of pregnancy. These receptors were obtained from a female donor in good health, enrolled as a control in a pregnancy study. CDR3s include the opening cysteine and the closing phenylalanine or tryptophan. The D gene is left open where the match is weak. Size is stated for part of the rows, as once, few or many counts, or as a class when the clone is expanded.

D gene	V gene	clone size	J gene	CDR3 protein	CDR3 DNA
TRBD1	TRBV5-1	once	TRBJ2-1	CASSQQGASYNEQFF	TGCGCCAGCAGCCAACAGGGGGCATCCTACAATGAGCAGTTCTTC
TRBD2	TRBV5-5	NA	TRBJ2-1	CASRSTSGEYNEQFF	TGTGCCAGCAGATCGACTAGCGGAGAATACAATGAGCAGTTCTTC
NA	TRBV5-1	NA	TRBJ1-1	CASSLVGAGLNTEAFF	TGCGCCAGCAGCTTGGTAGGGGCAGGGTTGAACACTGAAGCTTTCTTT
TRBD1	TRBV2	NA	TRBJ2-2	CASSGRGRNTGELFF	TGTGCCAGCAGTGGCAGGGGGCGGAACACCGGGGAGCTGTTTTTT
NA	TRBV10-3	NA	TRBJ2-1	CAISEQGPEQFF	TGTGCCATCAGTGAACAGGGCCCTGAGCAGTTCTTC
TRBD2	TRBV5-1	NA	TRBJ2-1	CASSSGLEWPNEQFF	TGCGCCAGCAGCTCGGGACTAGAATGGCCAAATGAGCAGTTCTTC
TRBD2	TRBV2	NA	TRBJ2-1	CASSATSREQFF	TGTGCCAGCAGTGCGACTAGCAGGGAGCAGTTCTTC
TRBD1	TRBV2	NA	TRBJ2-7	CASNPGTGAEQYF	TGTGCCAGCAACCCCGGGACAGGGGCCGAGCAGTACTTC
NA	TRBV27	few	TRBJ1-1	CASSRGGGNTEAFF	TGTGCCAGCAGTAGAGGGGGGGGAAACACTGAAGCTTTCTTT
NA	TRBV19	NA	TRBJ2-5	CASSIQGPPGVRTQYF	TGTGCCAGTAGTATTCAGGGACCCCCGGGAGTAAGAACCCAGTACTTC
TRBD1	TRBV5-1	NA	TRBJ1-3	CASSQEGASGNTIYF	TGCGCCAGCAGCCAAGAGGGGGCTTCTGGAAACACCATATATTTT
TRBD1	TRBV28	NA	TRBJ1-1	CATQPSGGDFEAFF	TGTGCCACCCAGCCATCAGGGGGTGACTTTGAAGCTTTCTTT
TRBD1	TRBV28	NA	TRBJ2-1	CASSPGGPYNEQFF	TGTGCCAGCAGTCCAGGGGGCCCGTACAATGAGCAGTTCTTC
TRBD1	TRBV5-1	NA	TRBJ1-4	CASSTGTGDEKLFF	TGCGCCAGCAGTACCGGGACAGGGGATGAAAAACTGTTTTTT
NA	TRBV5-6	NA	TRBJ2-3	CASTREGSRTDTQYF	TGTGCCAGCACCCGGGAAGGGAGTCGTACAGATACGCAGTATTTT
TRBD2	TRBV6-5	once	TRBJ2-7	CASSRTSSYEQYF	TGTGCCAGCAGTCGGACTAGCTCCTACGAGCAGTACTTC
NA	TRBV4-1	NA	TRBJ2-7	CASSKLWGVSSYEQYF	TGCGCCAGCAGCAAGTTGTGGGGGGTTTCTTCCTACGAGCAGTACTTC
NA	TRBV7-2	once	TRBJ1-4	CASSKSVPVEKLFF	TGTGCCAGCAGCAAGTCGGTACCGGTCGAAAAACTGTTTTTT
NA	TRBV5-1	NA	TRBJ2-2	CASSLGQYANTGELFF	TGCGCCAGCAGCTTAGGACAGTACGCGAACACCGGGGAGCTGTTTTTT
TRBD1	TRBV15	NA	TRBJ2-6	CATSRWPLAGGTGANVLTF	TGTGCCACCAGCAGATGGCCCCTTGCAGGGGGCACTGGGGCCAACGTCCTGACTTTC
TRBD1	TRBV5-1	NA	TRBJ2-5	CASSSGGAGETQYF	TGCGCCAGCAGCTCAGGGGGCGCCGGGGAGACCCAGTACTTC
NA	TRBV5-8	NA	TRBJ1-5	CASSLEGTSNQPQHF	TGTGCCAGCAGCTTGGAAGGGACAAGCAATCAGCCCCAGCATTTT
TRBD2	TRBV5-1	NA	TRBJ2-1	CASSLFSGGPDEQFF	TGCGCCAGCAGCTTGTTCTCGGGAGGGCCCGATGAGCAGTTCTTC
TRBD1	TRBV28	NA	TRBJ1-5	CASRSDRVGNQPQHF	TGTGCCAGCAGAAGCGACAGGGTCGGCAATCAGCCCCAGCATTTT
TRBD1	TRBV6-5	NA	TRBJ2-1	CASSSRQGTEQFF	TGTGCCAGCAGCTCGCGACAGGGGACTGAGCAGTTCTTC
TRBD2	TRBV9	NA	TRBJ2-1	CASSVVASGRDEQFF	TGTGCCAGCAGCGTAGTGGCTAGCGGGAGGGATGAGCAGTTCTTC
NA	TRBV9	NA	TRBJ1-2	CASRDTVSNYGYTF	TGTGCCAGCCGGGACACGGTATCCAACTATGGCTACACCTTC
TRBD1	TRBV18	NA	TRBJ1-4	CASSPEQGHEKLFF	TGTGCCAGCTCACCAGAACAGGGGCATGAAAAACTGTTTTTT
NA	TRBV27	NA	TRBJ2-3	CASSPDVGLVKVDTQYF	TGTGCCAGCAGTCCAGATGTGGGACTTGTAAAGGTCGATACGCAGTATTTT
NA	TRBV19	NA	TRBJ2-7	CASSIGRGLTYEQYF	TGTGCCAGTAGTATTGGTAGGGGTCTAACCTACGAGCAGTACTTC
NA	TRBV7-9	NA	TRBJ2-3	CASSSVGNADTQYF	TGTGCCAGCAGCTCAGTCGGGAATGCAGATACGCAGTATTTT
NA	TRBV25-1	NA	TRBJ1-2	CASSEFPETNYGYTF	TGTGCCAGCAGTGAATTTCCGGAGACTAACTATGGCTACACCTTC
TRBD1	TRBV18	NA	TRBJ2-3	CASSKDRGSTDTQYF	TGTGCCAGCTCAAAGGACAGGGGCAGCACAGATACGCAGTATTTT
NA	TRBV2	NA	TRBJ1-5	CASSPRTAGRNQPQHF	TGTGCCAGCAGTCCCCGGACAGCCGGGAGGAATCAGCCCCAGCATTTT
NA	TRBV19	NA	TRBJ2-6	CASSWGEGANVLTF	TGTGCCAGTAGCTGGGGGGAAGGGGCCAACGTCCTGACTTTC
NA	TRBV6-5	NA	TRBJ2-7	CASSYKEGGLEQYF	TGTGCCAGCAGTTATAAGGAGGGCGGCCTGGAGCAGTACTTC
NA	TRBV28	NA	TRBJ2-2	CATQGQPANTGELFF	TGTGCCACGCAAGGACAGCCTGCGAACACCGGGGAGCTGTTTTTT
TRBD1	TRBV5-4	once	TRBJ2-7	CASSLGQGIEQYF	TGTGCCAGCAGCTTGGGACAGGGCATCGAACAGTACTTC
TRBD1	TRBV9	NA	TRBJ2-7	CASSVLPTSQGAKHEQYF	TGTGCCAGCAGCGTACTCCCCACTTCGCAGGGGGCGAAACACGAGCAGTACTTC
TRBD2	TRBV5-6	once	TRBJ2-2	CASSFRGSGRANTGELFF	TGTGCCAGCAGCTTCCGGGGTAGCGGGAGAGCGAACACCGGGGAGCTGTTTTTT
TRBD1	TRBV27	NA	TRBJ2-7	CASIRLGQGRKLLSSNEQYF	TGTGCCAGCATCCGCCTTGGACAGGGACGGAAGCTATTATCTTCCAACGAGCAGTACTTC
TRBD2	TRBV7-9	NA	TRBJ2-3	CASSPKREGGTDTQYF	TGTGCCAGCAGCCCTAAGCGGGAGGGGGGCACAGATACGCAGTATTTT
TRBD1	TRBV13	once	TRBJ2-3	CASSGGQVPGGTDTQYF	TGTGCCAGCAGCGGGGGACAGGTGCCGGGTGGCACAGATACGCAGTATTTT
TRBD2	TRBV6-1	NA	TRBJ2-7	CASSEFGGSSYEQYF	TGTGCCAGCAGTGAATTCGGGGGGAGCTCCTACGAGCAGTACTTC
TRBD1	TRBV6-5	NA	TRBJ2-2	CASSRTGDTGELFF	TGTGCCAGCAGTAGAACAGGGGACACCGGGGAGCTGTTTTTT
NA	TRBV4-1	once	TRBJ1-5	CASSQGQSNQPQHF	TGCGCCAGCAGCCAAGGACAAAGCAATCAGCCCCAGCATTTT
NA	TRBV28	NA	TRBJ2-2	CASRPMGSSTGELFF	TGTGCCAGCCGCCCCATGGGGAGTAGCACCGGGGAGCTGTTTTTT
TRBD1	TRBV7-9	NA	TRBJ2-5	CASRRQGAQETQYF	TGTGCCAGCAGAAGACAGGGGGCGCAAGAGACCCAGTACTTC
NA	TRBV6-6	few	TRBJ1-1	CASSFLGREAFF	TGTGCCAGCAGTTTTCTGGGCAGAGAAGCTTTCTTT
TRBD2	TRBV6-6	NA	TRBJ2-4	CASSIEPGLAGGWYF	TGTGCCAGCAGTATAGAGCCGGGACTAGCGGGAGGATGGTACTTC
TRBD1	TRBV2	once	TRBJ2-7	CASKMGTGDYEQYF	TGTGCCAGCAAAATGGGGACAGGAGACTACGAGCAGTACTTC
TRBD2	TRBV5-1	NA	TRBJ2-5	CASSLVTLTSGKQETQYF	TGCGCCAGCAGCTTGGTCACTCTGACTAGCGGGAAGCAAGAGACCCAGTACTTC
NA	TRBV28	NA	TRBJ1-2	CASSQESGYNGYTF	TGTGCCAGCAGCCAGGAATCTGGATATAATGGCTACACCTTC
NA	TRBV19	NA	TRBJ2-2	CASSSPAGELFF	TGTGCCAGTAGTTCCCCAGCCGGGGAGCTGTTTTTT
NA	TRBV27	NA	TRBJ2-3	CASSFASRDTQYF	TGTGCCAGCAGTTTTGCGTCCCGAGATACGCAGTATTTT
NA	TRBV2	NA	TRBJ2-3	CASRPQGDTQYF	TGTGCCAGCAGGCCACAGGGAGATACGCAGTATTTT